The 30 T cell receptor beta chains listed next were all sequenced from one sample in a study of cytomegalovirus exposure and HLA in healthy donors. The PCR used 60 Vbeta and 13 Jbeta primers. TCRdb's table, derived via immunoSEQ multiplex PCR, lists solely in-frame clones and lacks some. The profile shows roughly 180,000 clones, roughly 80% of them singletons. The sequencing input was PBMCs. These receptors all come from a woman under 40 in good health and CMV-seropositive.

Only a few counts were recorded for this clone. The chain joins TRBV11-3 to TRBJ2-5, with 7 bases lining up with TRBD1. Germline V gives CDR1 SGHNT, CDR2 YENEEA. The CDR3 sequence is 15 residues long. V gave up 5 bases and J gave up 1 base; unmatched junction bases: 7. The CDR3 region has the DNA TGTGCCAGCAGCCAAAACAGGGGACCCCAAGAGACCCAGTACTTC. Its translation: CASSQNRGPQETQYF.

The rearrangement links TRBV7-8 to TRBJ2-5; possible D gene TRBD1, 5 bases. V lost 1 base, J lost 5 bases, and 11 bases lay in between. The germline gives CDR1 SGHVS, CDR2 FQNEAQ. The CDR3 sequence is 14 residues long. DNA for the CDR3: TGTGCCAGCAGCTTAGATGTGGGGCGGGAGACCCAGTACTTC. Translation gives CASSLDVGRETQYF.

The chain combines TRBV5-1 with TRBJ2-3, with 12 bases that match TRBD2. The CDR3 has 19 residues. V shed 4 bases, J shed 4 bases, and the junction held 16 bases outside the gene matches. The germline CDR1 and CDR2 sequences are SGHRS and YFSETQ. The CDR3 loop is CASSLPIASGRAMADTQYF. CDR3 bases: TGCGCCAGCAGCCTACCCATCGCTAGCGGGAGGGCCATGGCAGATACGCAGTATTTT.

This CDR3 is CASSIPLAGGTNEQFF. The CDR3 DNA follows: TGTGCCAGTAGTATCCCTCTAGCGGGGGGGACCAATGAGCAGTTCTTC. The rearrangement joins TRBV19 to TRBJ2-1; TRBD2 aligns across 12 bases. Germline V gene data show CDR1 as LNHDA and CDR2 as SQIVND (reference sequence). CDR3 size: 16 residues. V shed 3 bases, J shed 6 bases, and the junction held 6 bases outside the gene matches. The entire variable domain, with the rest obtained from reference TRBV19 and TRBJ2-1, is as follows: DGGITQSPKYLFRKEGQNVTLSCEQNLNHDAMYWYRQDPGQGLRLIYYSQIVNDFQKGDIAEGYSVSREKKESFPLTVTSAQKNPTAFYLCASSIPLAGGTNEQFFGPGTRLTVL.

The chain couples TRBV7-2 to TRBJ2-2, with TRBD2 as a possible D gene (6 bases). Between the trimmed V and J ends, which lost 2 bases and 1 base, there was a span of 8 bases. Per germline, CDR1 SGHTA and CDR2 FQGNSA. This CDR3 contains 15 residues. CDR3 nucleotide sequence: TGTGCCAGCAGCTTACCAGCGGGGAACACCGGGGAGCTGTTTTTT. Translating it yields CASSLPAGNTGELFF. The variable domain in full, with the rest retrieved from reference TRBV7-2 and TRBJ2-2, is GAGVSQSPSNKVTEKGKDVELRCDPISGHTALYWYRQSLGQGLEFLIYFQGNSAPDKSGLPSDRFSAERTGGSVSTLTIQRTQQEDSAVYLCASSLPAGNTGELFFGEGSRLTVL.

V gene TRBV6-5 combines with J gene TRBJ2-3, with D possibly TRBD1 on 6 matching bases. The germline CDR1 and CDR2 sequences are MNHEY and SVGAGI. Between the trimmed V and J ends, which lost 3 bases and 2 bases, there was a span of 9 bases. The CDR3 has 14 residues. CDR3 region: CASSYRGHTDTQYF. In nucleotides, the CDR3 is TGTGCCAGCAGTTATAGGGGACACACAGATACGCAGTATTTT.

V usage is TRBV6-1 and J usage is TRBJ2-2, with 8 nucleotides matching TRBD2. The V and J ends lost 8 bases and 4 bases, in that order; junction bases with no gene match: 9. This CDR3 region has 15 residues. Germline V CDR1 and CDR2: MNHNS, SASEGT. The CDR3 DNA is TGTGCCAGCCTTGGCGGGGGGTCATCCACCGGGGAGCTGTTTTTT. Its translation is CASLGGGSSTGELFF.

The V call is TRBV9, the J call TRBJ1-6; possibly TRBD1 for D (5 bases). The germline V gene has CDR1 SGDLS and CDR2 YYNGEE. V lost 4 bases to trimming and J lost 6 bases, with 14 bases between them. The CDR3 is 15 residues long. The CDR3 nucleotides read TGTGCCAGCAGCCCCCGGGGGGGAGCTAATTCACCCCTCCACTTT. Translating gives CASSPRGGANSPLHF.

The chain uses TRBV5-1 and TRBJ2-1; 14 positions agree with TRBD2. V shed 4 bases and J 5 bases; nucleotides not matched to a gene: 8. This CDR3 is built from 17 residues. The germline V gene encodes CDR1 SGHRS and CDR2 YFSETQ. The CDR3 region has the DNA TGCGCCAGCAGCCCTAGGACTAGCGGGGGGACTAACAATGAGCAGTTCTTC. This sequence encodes CASSPRTSGGTNNEQFF.

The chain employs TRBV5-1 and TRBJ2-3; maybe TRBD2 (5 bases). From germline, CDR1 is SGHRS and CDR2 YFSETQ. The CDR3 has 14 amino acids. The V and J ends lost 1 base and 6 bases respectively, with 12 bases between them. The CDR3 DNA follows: TGCGCCAGCAGCTTGAGTAGGAGGTCCGATACGCAGTATTTT. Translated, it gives CASSLSRRSDTQYF.

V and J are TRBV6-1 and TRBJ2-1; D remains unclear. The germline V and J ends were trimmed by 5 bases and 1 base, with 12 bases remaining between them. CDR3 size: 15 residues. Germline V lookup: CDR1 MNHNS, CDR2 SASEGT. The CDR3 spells CASSPPPISYNEQFF. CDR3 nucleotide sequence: TGTGCCAGCAGTCCCCCCCCTATTTCCTACAATGAGCAGTTCTTC.

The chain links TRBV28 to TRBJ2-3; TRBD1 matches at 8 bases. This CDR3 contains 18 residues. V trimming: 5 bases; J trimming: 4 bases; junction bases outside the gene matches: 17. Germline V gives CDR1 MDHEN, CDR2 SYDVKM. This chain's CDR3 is CASSLGTGGVAGADTQYF. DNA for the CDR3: TGTGCCAGCAGTCTCGGGACAGGCGGAGTGGCTGGCGCAGATACGCAGTATTTT. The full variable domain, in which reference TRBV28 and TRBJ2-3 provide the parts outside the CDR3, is DVKVTQSSRYLVKRTGEKVFLECVQDMDHENMFWYRQDPGLGLRLIYFSYDVKMKEKGDIPEGYSVSREKKERFSLILESASTNQTSMYLCASSLGTGGVAGADTQYFGPGTRLTVL.

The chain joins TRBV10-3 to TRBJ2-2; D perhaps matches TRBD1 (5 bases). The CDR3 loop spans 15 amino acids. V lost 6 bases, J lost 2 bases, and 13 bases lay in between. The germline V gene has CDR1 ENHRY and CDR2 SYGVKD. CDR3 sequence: CAIRGLKDNTGELFF. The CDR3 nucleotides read TGTGCCATCAGGGGGCTAAAGGACAACACCGGGGAGCTGTTTTTT.

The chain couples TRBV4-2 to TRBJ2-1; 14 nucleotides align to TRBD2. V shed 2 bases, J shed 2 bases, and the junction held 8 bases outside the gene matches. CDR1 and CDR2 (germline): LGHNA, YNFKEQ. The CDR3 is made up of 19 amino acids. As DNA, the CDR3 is TGTGCCAGCAGCCAATACGGGACTAGCGGGAGAGAACCCTACAATGAGCAGTTCTTC. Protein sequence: CASSQYGTSGREPYNEQFF.

Here the CDR3 DNA reads TGTGCCAGCAGTGAACTAGCGGGTCTGAGCCGCGAGCAGTACTTC. Encoded protein: CASSELAGLSREQYF. The V call is TRBV27, the J call TRBJ2-7, with TRBD2 matching over 9 bases. Germline CDR1 MNHEY, CDR2 SMNVEV (reference sequence). The CDR3 is made up of 15 amino acids. J lost 6 bases, V lost 5 bases, and 11 bases had no gene match.

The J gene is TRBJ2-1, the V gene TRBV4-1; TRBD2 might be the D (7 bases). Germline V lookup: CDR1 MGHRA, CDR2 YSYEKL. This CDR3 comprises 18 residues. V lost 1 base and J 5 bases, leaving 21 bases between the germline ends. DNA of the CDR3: TGCGCCAGCAGCCAAGGGGGGGGCGCCGCGGACCAAAACAATGAGCAGTTCTTC. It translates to CASSQGGGAADQNNEQFF.

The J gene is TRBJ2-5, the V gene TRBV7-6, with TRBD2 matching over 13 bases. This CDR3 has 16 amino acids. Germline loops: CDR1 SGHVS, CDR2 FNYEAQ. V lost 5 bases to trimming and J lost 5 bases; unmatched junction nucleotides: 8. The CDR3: CASSSRTSGSGETQYF. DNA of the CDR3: TGTGCCAGCAGCAGCCGGACTAGCGGGAGCGGGGAGACCCAGTACTTC.

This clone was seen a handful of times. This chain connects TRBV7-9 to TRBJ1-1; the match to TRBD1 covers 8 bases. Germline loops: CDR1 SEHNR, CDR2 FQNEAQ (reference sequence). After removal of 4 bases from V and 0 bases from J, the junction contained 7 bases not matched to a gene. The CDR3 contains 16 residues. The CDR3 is CASSSDRAEMNTEAFF. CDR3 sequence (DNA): TGTGCCAGCAGCTCGGACAGGGCAGAGATGAACACTGAAGCTTTCTTT.

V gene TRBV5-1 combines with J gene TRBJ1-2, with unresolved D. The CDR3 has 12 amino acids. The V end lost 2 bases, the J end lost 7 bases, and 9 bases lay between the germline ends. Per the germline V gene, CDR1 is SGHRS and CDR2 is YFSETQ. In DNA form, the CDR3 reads TGCGCCAGCAGCTTCAAGCCACCTGGCTACACCTTC. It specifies CASSFKPPGYTF.

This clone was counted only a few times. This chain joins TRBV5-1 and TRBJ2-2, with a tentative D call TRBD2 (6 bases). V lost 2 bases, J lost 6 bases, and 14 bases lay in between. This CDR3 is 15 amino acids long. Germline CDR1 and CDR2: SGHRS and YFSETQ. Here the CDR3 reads CASSLDGGTAGELFF. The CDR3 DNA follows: TGCGCCAGCAGCTTAGATGGCGGGACGGCCGGGGAGCTGTTTTTT.

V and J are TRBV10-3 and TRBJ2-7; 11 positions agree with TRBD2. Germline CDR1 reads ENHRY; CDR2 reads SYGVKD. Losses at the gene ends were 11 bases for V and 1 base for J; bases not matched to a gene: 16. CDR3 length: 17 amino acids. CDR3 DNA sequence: TGTGCCCCCCGCCGAACTAGCGGGGGCCAAGGGTCCTACGAGCAGTACTTC. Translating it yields CAPRRTSGGQGSYEQYF.

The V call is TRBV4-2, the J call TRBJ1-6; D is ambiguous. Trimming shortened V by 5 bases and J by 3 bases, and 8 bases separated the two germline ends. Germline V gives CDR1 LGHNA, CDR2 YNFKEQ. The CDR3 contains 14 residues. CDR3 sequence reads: CASSYRDYNSPLHF. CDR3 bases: TGTGCCAGCAGCTACCGGGACTATAATTCACCCCTCCACTTT.

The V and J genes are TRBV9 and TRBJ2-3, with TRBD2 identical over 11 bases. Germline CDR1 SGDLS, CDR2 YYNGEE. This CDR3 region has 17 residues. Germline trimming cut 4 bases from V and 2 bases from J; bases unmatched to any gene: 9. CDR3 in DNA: TGTGCCAGCAGCTCCCCTACTAGCGGGGGCTACACAGATACGCAGTATTTT. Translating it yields CASSSPTSGGYTDTQYF.

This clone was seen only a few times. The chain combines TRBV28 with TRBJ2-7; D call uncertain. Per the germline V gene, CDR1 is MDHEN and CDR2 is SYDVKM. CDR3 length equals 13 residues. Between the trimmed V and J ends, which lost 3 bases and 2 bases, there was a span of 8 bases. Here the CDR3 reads CASSLGIPYEQYF. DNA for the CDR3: TGTGCCAGCAGTTTGGGCATTCCCTACGAGCAGTACTTC. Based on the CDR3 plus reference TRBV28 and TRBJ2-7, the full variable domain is DVKVTQSSRYLVKRTGEKVFLECVQDMDHENMFWYRQDPGLGLRLIYFSYDVKMKEKGDIPEGYSVSREKKERFSLILESASTNQTSMYLCASSLGIPYEQYFGPGTRLTVT.

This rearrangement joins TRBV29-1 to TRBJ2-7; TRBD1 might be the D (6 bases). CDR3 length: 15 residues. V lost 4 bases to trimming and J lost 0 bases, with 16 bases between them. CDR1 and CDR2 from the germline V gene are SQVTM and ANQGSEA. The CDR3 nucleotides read TGCAGCGTTGCTTATTGGGGACACATCTCCTACGAGCAGTACTTC. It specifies CSVAYWGHISYEQYF.

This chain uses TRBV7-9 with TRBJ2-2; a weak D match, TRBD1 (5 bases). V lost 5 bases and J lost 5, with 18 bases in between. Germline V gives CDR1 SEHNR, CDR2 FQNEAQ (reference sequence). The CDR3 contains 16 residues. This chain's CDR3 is CASSPVGPGRTGELFF. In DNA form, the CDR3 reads TGTGCCAGCAGCCCCGTGGGGCCAGGGCGGACCGGGGAGCTGTTTTTT.

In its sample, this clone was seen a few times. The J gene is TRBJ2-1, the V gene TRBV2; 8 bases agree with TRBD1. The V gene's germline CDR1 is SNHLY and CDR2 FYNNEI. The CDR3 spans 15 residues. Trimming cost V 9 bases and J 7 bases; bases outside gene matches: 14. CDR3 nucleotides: TGTGCCAGTGAGTCGGACAGGGAGGTTTCGAATGAGCAGTTCTTC. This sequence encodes CASESDREVSNEQFF. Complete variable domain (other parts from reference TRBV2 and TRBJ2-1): EPEVTQTPSHQVTQMGQEVILRCVPISNHLYFYWYRQILGQKVEFLVSFYNNEISEKSEIFDDQFSVERPDGSNFTLKIRSTKLEDSAMYFCASESDREVSNEQFFGPGTRLTVL.

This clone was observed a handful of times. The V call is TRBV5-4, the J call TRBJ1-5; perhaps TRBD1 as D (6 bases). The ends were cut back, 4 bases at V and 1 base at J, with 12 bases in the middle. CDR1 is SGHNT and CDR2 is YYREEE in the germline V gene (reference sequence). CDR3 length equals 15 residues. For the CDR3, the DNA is TGTGCCAGCAGCCGGGGGGCCGAGAGCAATCAGCCCCAGCATTTT. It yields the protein CASSRGAESNQPQHF.

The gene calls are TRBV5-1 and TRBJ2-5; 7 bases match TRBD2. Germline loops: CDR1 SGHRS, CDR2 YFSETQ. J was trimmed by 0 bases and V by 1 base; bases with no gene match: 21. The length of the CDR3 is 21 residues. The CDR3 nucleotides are TGCGCCAGCAGCTTGTGGCGCCCCAGTGCGAGGCTAGCGGCGTACCAAGAGACCCAGTACTTC. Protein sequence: CASSLWRPSARLAAYQETQYF.

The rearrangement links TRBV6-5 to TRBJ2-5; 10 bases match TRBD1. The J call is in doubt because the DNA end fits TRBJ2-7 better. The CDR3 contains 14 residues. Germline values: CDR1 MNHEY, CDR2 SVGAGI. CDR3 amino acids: CASSRGQGPHEQYF. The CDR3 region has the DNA TGTGCCAGCAGCCGGGGACAGGGGCCCCACGAGCAGTACTTC.